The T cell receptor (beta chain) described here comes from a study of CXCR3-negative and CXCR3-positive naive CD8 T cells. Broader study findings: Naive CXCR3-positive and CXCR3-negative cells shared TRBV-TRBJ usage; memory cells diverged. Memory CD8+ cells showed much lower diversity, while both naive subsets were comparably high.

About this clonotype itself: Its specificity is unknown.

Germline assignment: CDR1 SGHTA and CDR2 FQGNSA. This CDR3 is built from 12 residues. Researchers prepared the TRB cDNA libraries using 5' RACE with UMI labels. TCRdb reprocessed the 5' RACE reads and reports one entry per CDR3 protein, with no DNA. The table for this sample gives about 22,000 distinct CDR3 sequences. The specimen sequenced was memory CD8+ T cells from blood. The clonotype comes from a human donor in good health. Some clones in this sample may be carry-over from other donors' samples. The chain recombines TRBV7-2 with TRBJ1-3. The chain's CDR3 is CAWGELGNTIYF.